The clone carrying this T cell receptor beta chain came up a few times. The data originate from a study of blood T cell repertoires in COVID-19. Sequenced by immunoSEQ multiplex PCR; TCRdb stores in-frame clones only, minus some. The sample includes roughly 700,000 clones, 85% to 90% of them seen just once. The CDR3 is 17 amino acids. V was pared by 6 bases and J by 4 bases, with 25 bases between. Germline assignment: CDR1 SGDLS and CDR2 YYNGEE. This chain connects TRBV9 to TRBJ1-2, with a tentative D call TRBD1 (6 bases). The sequence was collected from a woman aged 18-29 years with acute or convalescent COVID-19. Sequencing was carried out using peripheral blood. CDR3 sequence: CASTPAGGRFLGYGYTF. The CDR3, as DNA: TGTGCCAGCACCCCTGCGGGGGGCCGATTTTTAGGCTATGGCTACACCTTC.